These T cell receptor beta chains were read from a single sample in a study of T cell responses to AZD1222 COVID-19 vaccine. Sequencing used immunoSEQ multiplex PCR; TCRdb keeps in-frame clones, though not all of them. This table has tens of thousands of clones, 85% appearing once. Sequencing was performed on peripheral blood, taken on day 0 of AZD1222 vaccination. These TCRs come from an adult in good health. Both conserved end residues are part of each CDR3. The D gene is left open where the match is weak. Where a row states a size, it is once, few, many or the class of an expanded clone; other rows omit it.

>TRBV7-9|TRBJ1-5|-|-
TGTGCCAGCAGCTTAGGGAGGGGTTCAAATCAGCCCCAGCATTTT
CASSLGRGSNQPQHF
>TRBV19|TRBJ1-1|once|-
TGTGCCAGTAGTATTGACCAGGGGAACACTGAAGCTTTCTTT
CASSIDQGNTEAFF
>TRBV5-6|TRBJ1-1|-|TRBD1
TGTGCCAGCAGCTTCGGACAGGGCAGAAACACTGAAGCTTTCTTT
CASSFGQGRNTEAFF
>TRBV11-2|TRBJ2-1|-|-
TGTGCCAGCAGCTTAGGCCGCGGTAGCTCCTACAATGAGCAGTTCTTC
CASSLGRGSSYNEQFF
>TRBV18|TRBJ1-2|-|TRBD1
TGTGCCAGCTCACCACCAACAGGGGGCCTGCTTTGGGGCTACACCTTC
CASSPPTGGLLWGYTF
>TRBV7-8|TRBJ2-3|once|-
TGTGCCAGCACCAAGGCGGACGCCGGGGCCACAGATACGCAGTATTTT
CASTKADAGATDTQYF
>TRBV6-5|TRBJ1-3|-|-
TGTGCCAGCAGCCCGGGGGGAAACACCATATATTTT
CASSPGGNTIYF
>TRBV5-6|TRBJ1-5|-|-
TGTGCCAGCAGCTTGTGGGGGGAAAATCAGCCCCAGCATTTT
CASSLWGENQPQHF
>TRBV7-8|TRBJ2-1|once|TRBD2
TGTGCCAGCAGCTTAGCTGGGGGACTAGCGGGGGGGAGCTCCTACAATGAGCAGTTCTTC
CASSLAGGLAGGSSYNEQFF
>TRBV27|TRBJ2-1|-|-
TGTGCCAGCAGTTGGGGGGCGTACAATGAGCAGTTCTTC
CASSWGAYNEQFF
>TRBV7-3|TRBJ1-1|few|-
TGTGCCAGCAGGGGTATGAACACTGAAGCTTTCTTT
CASRGMNTEAFF
>TRBV6-2/TRBV6-3|TRBJ2-3|-|-
TGTGCCAGCAGTTCTCTGGGAGGGGGAGAGGCAGATACGCAGTATTTT
CASSSLGGGEADTQYF